What follows describes a single TCR beta chain. Trimming cost V 5 bases and J 0 bases, with 10 bases left between them. CDR3 length: 15 amino acids. Germline assignment: CDR1 LNHDA and CDR2 SQIVND (reference sequence). The data stem from a study of molecular identifiers for immune sequencing clone quantification. Using its own MiXCR run on the PCR reads, TCRdb lists one record per CDR3 protein. The sample carries hundreds of thousands of distinct CDR3 sequences, roughly 23% recorded once. Sequencing input: naive CD8+ T cells from blood, with Jurkat cell RNA spiked in. Subset specified: FACS-sorted CD8+CD4-CCR7+CD45RA+ naive T cells. The clonotype originates from a human donor in good health. Some libraries in this study had Jurkat cell RNA spiked in. The chain couples TRBV19 to TRBJ1-4, with D possibly matching TRBD1 (5 bases). The CDR3 reads CASSAGFATNEKLFF. The DNA for the CDR3 is TGTGCCAGTAGTGCAGGGTTTGCAACTAATGAAAAACTGTTTTTT.